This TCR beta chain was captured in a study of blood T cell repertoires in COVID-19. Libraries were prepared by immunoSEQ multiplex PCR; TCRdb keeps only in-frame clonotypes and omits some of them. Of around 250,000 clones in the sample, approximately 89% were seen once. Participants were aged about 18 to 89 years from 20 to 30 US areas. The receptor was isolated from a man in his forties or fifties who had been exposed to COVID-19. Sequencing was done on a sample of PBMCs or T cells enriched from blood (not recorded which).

In DNA form, the CDR3 reads TGTGCCAGCAACCATAGCGGGAGCCAAGAGACCCAGTACTTC. Translated: CASNHSGSQETQYF. The chain couples TRBV21-1 to TRBJ2-5; the DNA was not compared with TRBD2, the D call given in the table. TRBV21-1 represents a pseudogene. The CDR3 covers 14 residues.